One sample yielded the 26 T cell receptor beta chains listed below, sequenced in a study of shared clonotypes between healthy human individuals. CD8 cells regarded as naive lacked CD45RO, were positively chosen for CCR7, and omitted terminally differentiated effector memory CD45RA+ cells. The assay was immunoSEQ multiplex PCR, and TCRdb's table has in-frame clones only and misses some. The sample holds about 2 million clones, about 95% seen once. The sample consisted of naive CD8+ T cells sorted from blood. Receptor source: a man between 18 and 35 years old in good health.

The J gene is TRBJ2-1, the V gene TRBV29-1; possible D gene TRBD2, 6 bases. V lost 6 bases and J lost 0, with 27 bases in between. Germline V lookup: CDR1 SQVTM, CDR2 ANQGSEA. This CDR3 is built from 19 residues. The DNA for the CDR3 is TGCAGCGTCGGTTTGGGGTTAGCGGCTACCTATAGCTCCTACAATGAGCAGTTCTTC. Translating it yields CSVGLGLAATYSSYNEQFF.

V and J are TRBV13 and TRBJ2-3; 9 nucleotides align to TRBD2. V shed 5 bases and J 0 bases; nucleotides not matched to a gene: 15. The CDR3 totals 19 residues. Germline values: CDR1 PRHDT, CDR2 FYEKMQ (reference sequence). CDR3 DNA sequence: TGTGCCAGCAGCCTAACCCGGGATGCTAGCGGGACTAGCACAGATACGCAGTATTTT. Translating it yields CASSLTRDASGTSTDTQYF.

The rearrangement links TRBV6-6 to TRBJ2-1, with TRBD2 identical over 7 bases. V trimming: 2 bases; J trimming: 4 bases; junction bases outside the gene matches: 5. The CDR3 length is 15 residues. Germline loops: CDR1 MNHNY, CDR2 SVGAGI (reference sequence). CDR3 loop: CASSYTGTTYNEQFF. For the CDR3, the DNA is TGTGCCAGCAGTTACACCGGGACTACTTACAATGAGCAGTTCTTC.

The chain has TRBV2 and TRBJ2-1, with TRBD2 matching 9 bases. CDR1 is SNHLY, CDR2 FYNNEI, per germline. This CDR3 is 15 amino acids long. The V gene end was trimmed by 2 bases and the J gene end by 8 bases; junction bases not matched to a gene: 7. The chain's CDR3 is CASSESGGPTDEQFF. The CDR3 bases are TGTGCCAGCAGTGAAAGCGGGGGGCCGACGGATGAGCAGTTCTTC.

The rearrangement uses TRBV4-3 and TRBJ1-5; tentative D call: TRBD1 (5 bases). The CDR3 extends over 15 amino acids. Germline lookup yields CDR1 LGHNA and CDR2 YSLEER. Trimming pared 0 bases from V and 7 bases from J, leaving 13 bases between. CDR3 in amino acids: CASSQDSGVRQPQHF. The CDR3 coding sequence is TGCGCCAGCAGCCAAGATTCGGGGGTGAGGCAGCCCCAGCATTTT.

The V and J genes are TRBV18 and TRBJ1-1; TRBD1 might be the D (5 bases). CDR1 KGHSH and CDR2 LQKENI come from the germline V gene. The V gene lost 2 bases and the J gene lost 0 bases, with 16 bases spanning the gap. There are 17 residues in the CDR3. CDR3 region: CASSPSGPQGLNTEAFF. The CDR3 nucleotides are TGTGCCAGCTCACCATCGGGCCCGCAGGGACTGAACACTGAAGCTTTCTTT.

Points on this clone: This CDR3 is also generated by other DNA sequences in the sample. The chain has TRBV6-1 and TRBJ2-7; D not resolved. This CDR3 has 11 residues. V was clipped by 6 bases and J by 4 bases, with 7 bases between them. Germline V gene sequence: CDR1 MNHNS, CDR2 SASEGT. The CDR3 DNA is TGTGCCAGCAGGGTGTCTTACGAGCAGTACTTC. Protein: CASRVSYEQYF.

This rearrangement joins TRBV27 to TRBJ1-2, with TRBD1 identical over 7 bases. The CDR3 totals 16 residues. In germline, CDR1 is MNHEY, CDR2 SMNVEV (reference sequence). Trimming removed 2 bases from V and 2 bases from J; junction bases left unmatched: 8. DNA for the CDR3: TGTGCCAGCAGTTTAGGACCGGGACAGAGAAACTATGGCTACACCTTC. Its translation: CASSLGPGQRNYGYTF.

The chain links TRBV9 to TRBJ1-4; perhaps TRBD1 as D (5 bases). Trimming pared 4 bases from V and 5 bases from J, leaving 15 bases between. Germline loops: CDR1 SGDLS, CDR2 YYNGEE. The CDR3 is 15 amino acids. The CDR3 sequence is CASSSYGTVNEKLFF. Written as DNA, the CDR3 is TGTGCCAGCAGCTCCTATGGGACGGTAAATGAAAAACTGTTTTTT. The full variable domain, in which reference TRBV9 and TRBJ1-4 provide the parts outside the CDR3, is DSGVTQTPKHLITATGQRVTLRCSPRSGDLSVYWYQQSLDQGLQFLIQYYNGEERAKGNILERFSAQQFPDLHSELNLSSLELGDSALYFCASSSYGTVNEKLFFGSGTQLSVL.

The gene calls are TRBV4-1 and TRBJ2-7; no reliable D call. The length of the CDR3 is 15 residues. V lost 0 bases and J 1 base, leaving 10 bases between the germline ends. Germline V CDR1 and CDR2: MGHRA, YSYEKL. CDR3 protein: CASSQDQGLSYEQYF. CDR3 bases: TGCGCCAGCAGCCAAGATCAAGGTCTTTCCTACGAGCAGTACTTC.

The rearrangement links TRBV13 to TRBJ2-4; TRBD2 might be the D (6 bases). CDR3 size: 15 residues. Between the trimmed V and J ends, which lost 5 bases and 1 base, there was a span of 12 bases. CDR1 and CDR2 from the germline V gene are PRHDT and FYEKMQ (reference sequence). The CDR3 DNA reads TGTGCCAGCAGCACCACGGGGGAGGCCAAAAACATTCAGTACTTC. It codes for CASSTTGEAKNIQYF.

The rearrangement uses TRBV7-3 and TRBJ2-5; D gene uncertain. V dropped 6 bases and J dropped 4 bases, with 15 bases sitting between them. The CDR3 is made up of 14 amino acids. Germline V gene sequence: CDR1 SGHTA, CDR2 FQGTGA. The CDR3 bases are TGTGCCAGCAGTCCAACTTACTCAGTAGAGACCCAGTACTTC. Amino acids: CASSPTYSVETQYF.

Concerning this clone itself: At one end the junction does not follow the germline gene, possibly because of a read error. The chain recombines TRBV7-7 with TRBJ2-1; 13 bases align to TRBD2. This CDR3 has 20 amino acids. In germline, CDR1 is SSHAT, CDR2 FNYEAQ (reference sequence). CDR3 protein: CASSLGGSNLGTSGENEQFF. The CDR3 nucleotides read TGTGCTAGCAGCTTAGGGGGCTCAAACCTCGGGACTAGCGGGGAAAATGAGCAGTTCTTC.

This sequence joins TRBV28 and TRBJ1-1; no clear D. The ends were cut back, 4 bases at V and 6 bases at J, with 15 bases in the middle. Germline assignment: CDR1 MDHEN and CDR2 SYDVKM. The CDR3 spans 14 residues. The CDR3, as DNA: TGTGCCAGCAGTTCCCCTTTGGGTAAAGCTGAAGCTTTCTTT. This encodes CASSSPLGKAEAFF.

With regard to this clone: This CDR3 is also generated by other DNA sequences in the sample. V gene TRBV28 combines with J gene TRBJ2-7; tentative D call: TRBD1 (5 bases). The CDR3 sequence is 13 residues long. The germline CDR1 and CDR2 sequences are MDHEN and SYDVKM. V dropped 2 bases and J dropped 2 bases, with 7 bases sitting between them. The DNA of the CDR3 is TGTGCCAGCAGTTTAGCAGGGACCTACGAGCAGTACTTC. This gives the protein CASSLAGTYEQYF. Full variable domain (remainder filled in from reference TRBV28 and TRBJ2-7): DVKVTQSSRYLVKRTGEKVFLECVQDMDHENMFWYRQDPGLGLRLIYFSYDVKMKEKGDIPEGYSVSREKKERFSLILESASTNQTSMYLCASSLAGTYEQYFGPGTRLTVT.

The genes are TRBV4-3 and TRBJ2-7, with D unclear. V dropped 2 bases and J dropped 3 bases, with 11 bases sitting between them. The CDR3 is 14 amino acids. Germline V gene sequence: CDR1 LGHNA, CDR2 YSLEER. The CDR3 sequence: CASSQFRSNYEQYF. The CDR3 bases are TGCGCCAGCAGCCAATTCAGGAGCAACTACGAGCAGTACTTC.

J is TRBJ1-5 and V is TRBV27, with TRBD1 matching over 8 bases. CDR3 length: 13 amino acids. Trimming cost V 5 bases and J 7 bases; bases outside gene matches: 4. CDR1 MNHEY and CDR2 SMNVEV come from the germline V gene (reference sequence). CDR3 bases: TGTGCCAGCAGTCGGACAGGGAGCCAGCCCCAGCATTTT. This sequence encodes CASSRTGSQPQHF.

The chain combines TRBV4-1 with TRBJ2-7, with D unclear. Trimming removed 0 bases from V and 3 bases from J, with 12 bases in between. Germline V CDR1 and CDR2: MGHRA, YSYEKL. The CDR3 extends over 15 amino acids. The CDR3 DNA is TGCGCCAGCAGCCAAGAGGTGCACAGCTACTACGAGCAGTACTTC. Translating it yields CASSQEVHSYYEQYF.

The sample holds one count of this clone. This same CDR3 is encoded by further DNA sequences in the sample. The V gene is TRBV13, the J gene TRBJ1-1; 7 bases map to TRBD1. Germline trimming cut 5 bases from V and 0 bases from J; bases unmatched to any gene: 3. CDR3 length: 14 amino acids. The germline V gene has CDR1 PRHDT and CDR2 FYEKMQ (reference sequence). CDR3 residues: CASSTGQMNTEAFF. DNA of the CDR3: TGTGCCAGCAGCACGGGACAGATGAACACTGAAGCTTTCTTT. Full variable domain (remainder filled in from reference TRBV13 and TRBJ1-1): AAGVIQSPRHLIKEKRETATLKCYPIPRHDTVYWYQQGPGQDPQFLISFYEKMQSDKGSIPDRFSAQQFSDYHSELNMSSLELGDSALYFCASSTGQMNTEAFFGQGTRLTVV.

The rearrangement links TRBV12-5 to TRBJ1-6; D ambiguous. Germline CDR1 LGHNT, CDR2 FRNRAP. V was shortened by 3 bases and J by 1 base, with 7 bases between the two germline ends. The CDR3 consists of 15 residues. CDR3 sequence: CASGFAYSYNSPLHF. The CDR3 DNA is TGTGCTAGTGGTTTTGCTTATTCCTATAATTCACCCCTCCACTTT.

The CDR3 DNA is TGTGCCAGCAGTTTATTTGACCCCCGGACCGGGGAGCTGTTTTTT. It specifies CASSLFDPRTGELFF. The rearrangement links TRBV27 to TRBJ2-2, with D uncertain. This CDR3 has 15 amino acids. Trimming removed 1 base at V and 5 bases at J, with 11 bases between. CDR1 and CDR2 from the germline V gene are MNHEY and SMNVEV (reference sequence).

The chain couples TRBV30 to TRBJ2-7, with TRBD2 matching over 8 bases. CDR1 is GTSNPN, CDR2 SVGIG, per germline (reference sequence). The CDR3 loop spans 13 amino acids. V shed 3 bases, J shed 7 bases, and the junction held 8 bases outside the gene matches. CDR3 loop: CAWSLAGFGEQYF. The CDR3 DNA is TGTGCCTGGAGCCTAGCGGGTTTCGGGGAGCAGTACTTC.

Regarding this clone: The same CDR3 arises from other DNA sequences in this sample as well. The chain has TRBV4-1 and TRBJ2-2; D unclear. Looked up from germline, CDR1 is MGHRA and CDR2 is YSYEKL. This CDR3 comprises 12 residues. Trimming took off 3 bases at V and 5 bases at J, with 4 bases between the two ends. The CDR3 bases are TGCGCCAGCAGCCACCCTACCGGGGAGCTGTTTTTT. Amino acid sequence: CASSHPTGELFF.

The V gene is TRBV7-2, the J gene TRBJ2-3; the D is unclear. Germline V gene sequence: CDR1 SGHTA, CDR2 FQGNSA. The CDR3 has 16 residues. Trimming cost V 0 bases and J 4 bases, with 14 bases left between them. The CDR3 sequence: CASSLALILRADTQYF. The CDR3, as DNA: TGTGCCAGCAGCTTAGCCCTCATTTTAAGAGCAGATACGCAGTATTTT.

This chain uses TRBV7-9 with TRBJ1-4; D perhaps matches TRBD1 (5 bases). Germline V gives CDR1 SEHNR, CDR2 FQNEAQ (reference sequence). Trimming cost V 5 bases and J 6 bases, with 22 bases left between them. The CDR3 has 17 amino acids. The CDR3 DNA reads TGTGCCAGCAGCCCTAGCCCGGGGCAGGCGGATTATGAAAAACTGTTTTTT. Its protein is CASSPSPGQADYEKLFF.

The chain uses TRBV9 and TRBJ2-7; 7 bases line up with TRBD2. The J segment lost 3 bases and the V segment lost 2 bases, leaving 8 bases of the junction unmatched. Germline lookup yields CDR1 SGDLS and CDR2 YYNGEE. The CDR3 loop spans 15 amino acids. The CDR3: CASSVSAGSSYEQYF. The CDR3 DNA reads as TGTGCCAGCAGCGTCTCAGCGGGATCAAGCTACGAGCAGTACTTC.